A single sample gave rise to the 9 T cell receptor beta chains below, sequenced in a study of blood T cell repertoires in COVID-19. The protocol was immunoSEQ multiplex PCR, while the TCRdb copy is restricted to in-frame clones and leaves out a portion. The sample holds more than 65,000 clones, about 70% seen once. Sequencing input: peripheral blood. The receptor source for this set is a woman in her 70s with acute or convalescent COVID-19.

This clone was observed a few times. The V and J genes are TRBV27 and TRBJ2-2; 7 bases are a match to TRBD1. The CDR3 extends over 15 amino acids. The ends lost 7 bases at V and 4 bases at J; junction bases unmatched: 9. Germline lookup yields CDR1 MNHEY and CDR2 SMNVEV (reference sequence). For the CDR3, the DNA is TGTGCCAGCAACGCATACAGGGGAAGCACCGGGGAGCTGTTTTTT. It yields the protein CASNAYRGSTGELFF.

The J gene is TRBJ2-7, the V gene TRBV3-1 (or the pseudogene TRBV3-2); 7 nucleotides agree with TRBD1. Trimming took 1 base from V and 1 from J; bases not matched to a gene: 7. Germline CDR1 LGHDT, CDR2 YNNKEL (reference sequence). The CDR3 runs to 16 residues. This chain's CDR3 is CASSQGLTGRSYEQYF. DNA of the CDR3: TGTGCCAGCAGCCAAGGCCTGACAGGGAGATCCTACGAGCAGTACTTC.

The chain employs TRBV4-3 and TRBJ1-4; D is uncertain. Trimming removed 0 bases at V and 2 bases at J, with 7 bases between. Per germline, CDR1 LGHNA and CDR2 YSLEER. The CDR3 extends over 15 amino acids. CDR3 sequence reads: CASSQDVGTNEKLFF. In DNA form, the CDR3 reads TGCGCCAGCAGCCAAGATGTCGGGACTAATGAAAAACTGTTTTTT.

This clone was counted once. The chain links TRBV6-5 to TRBJ2-5; the match to TRBD2 covers 7 bases. There are 16 residues in the CDR3. Germline CDR1 MNHEY, CDR2 SVGAGI. V lost 2 bases and J lost 1; bases outside the gene matches: 7. CDR3 coding DNA: TGTGCCAGCAGTTACCCCGCCCCGGGGGGCCAAGAGACCCAGTACTTC. It is translated as CASSYPAPGGQETQYF.

This clone was found once. V is TRBV30 and J is TRBJ1-2, with a weak D call TRBD1 (6 bases). Germline CDR1 is GTSNPN and CDR2 is SVGIG (reference sequence). This CDR3 comprises 12 residues. V lost 4 bases to trimming and J lost 2 bases, with 8 bases between them. The CDR3 loop is CAWNRENYGYTF. In DNA, the CDR3 is TGTGCCTGGAACAGGGAGAACTATGGCTACACCTTC.

This clone showed up just a few times. The chain combines TRBV28 with TRBJ2-6, with 8 bases aligning to TRBD2. The ends lost 5 bases at V and 2 bases at J; junction bases unmatched: 2. Germline V gene data show CDR1 as MDHEN and CDR2 as SYDVKM. The CDR3 consists of 15 residues. CDR3 bases: TGTGCCAGCAGTCGGGGGGGTACTGGGGCCAACGTCCTGACTTTC. Translated, it gives CASSRGGTGANVLTF. Full variable domain (outside the CDR3, taken from reference TRBV28 and TRBJ2-6): DVKVTQSSRYLVKRTGEKVFLECVQDMDHENMFWYRQDPGLGLRLIYFSYDVKMKEKGDIPEGYSVSREKKERFSLILESASTNQTSMYLCASSRGGTGANVLTFGAGSRLTVL.

The J gene is TRBJ1-5, the V gene TRBV2, with D perhaps TRBD1 (6 bases). The CDR3 is 14 amino acids. Germline V gene lookup returns CDR1 SNHLY and CDR2 FYNNEI. V was clipped by 5 bases and J by 6 bases, with 14 bases between them. The CDR3 loop reads CASSQGQGSQPQHF. The CDR3 DNA reads as TGTGCCAGCAGTCAGGGGCAGGGTAGTCAGCCCCAGCATTTT.

The rearrangement uses TRBV19 and TRBJ2-1; TRBD1 aligns across 11 bases. CDR1 is LNHDA, CDR2 SQIVND, per germline (reference sequence). The CDR3 covers 14 residues. The V gene end was trimmed by 6 bases and the J gene end by 7 bases; junction bases not matched to a gene: 5. CDR3 region: CASSLGDRGNEQFF. In DNA, the CDR3 is TGTGCCAGTAGCCTAGGGGACAGGGGGAATGAGCAGTTCTTC.

This clone occurred a few times. The chain combines TRBV27 with TRBJ2-7; no reliable D call. The V and J ends lost 8 bases and 0 bases respectively, with 11 bases between them. This CDR3 is built from 13 residues. Germline V gene data show CDR1 as MNHEY and CDR2 as SMNVEV (reference sequence). CDR3 sequence reads: CASWVAGSYEQYF. The CDR3 bases are TGTGCCAGCTGGGTCGCAGGCTCCTACGAGCAGTACTTC.